Shown below are 13 T cell receptor beta chains from a single sample sequenced in a study of type 1 regulatory T cells. MiXCR, applied by TCRdb to the reads, yields one record per CDR3 protein. The data show some 90,000 distinct CDR3 sequences, with around 30% seen just once and roughly 2.2% held by the top ten. The sequenced sample consisted of CD4+ T cells, either the whole sample or a sorted fraction (not recorded which). The receptors were gathered from a human donor in good health.

This clonotype was counted only a few times. The chain joins TRBV12-3 or TRBV12-4 to TRBJ1-2; D remains ambiguous. CDR3 length equals 13 residues. The V and J ends lost 5 bases and 4 bases respectively, with 11 bases between them. CDR3 residues: CASSPGISYGYTF. CDR3 DNA: TGTGCCAGCAGTCCCGGGATCAGCTATGGCTACACCTTC.

Only one count was recorded for this clonotype. The chain combines TRBV10-3 with TRBJ1-2; D might be TRBD1 (5 bases). Germline assignment: CDR1 ENHRY and CDR2 SYGVKD. The CDR3 is made up of 15 amino acids. V shed 0 bases and J shed 3 bases, with 11 bases lying between them. The CDR3 loop reads CAISESRGGDYGYTF. The CDR3 DNA follows: TGTGCCATCAGTGAGTCACGGGGGGGAGACTATGGCTACACCTTC.

The table lists this clonotype with a few counts. The V call is TRBV6-2 or TRBV6-3, the J call TRBJ1-1, with TRBD1 as a possible D gene (5 bases). The CDR3 sequence is 14 residues long. V lost 11 bases, J lost 1 base, and 17 bases lay in between. Looked up from germline, CDR1 is MNHEY and CDR2 is SVGEGT. CDR3 residues: CAGSRGGENTEAFF. The CDR3 DNA sequence: TGTGCCGGGTCGCGGGGGGGGGAGAACACTGAAGCTTTCTTT.

This clonotype was seen a handful of times. This chain uses TRBV29-1 with TRBJ2-7; tentative D call: TRBD2 (5 bases). The CDR3 is 14 amino acids. Trimming took 0 bases from V and 0 from J, leaving 9 bases between them. Germline V gene lookup returns CDR1 SQVTM and CDR2 ANQGSEA. The CDR3 loop is CSVEDERSSYEQYF. Written as DNA, the CDR3 is TGCAGCGTTGAAGATGAGCGGAGCTCCTACGAGCAGTACTTC.

This clonotype was detected many times. This sequence joins TRBV10-3 and TRBJ1-1, with no clear D. The germline CDR1 and CDR2 sequences are ENHRY and SYGVKD. This CDR3 contains 13 residues. V lost 4 bases and J 8 bases, leaving 14 bases between the germline ends. The DNA for the CDR3 is TGTGCCATCAGTGCGGAAGGTATACAAGAAGCTTTCTTT. The encoded protein is CAISAEGIQEAFF.

Points on this clonotype: One end of the junction fails to match germline, which may point to a read error. The rearrangement joins TRBV24-1 to TRBJ2-3; weak D call: TRBD2 (5 bases). Germline assignment: CDR1 KGHDR and CDR2 SFDVKD. This CDR3 is 12 amino acids long. The CDR3 sequence: CVTSAEGDTQYF. In DNA form, the CDR3 reads TGTGTCACCAGCGCCGAGGGCGATACGCAGTATTTT.

In this sample, this clonotype turned up a few times. The chain links TRBV10-2 to TRBJ2-1; no firm D call. Trimming stripped 6 bases from V and 7 bases from J, with 13 bases between. The CDR3 is made up of 13 amino acids. Germline assignment: CDR1 WSHSY and CDR2 SAAADI. This CDR3 is CASRDPNLNEQFF. Here the CDR3 DNA reads TGCGCCAGCAGGGATCCGAACCTTAATGAGCAGTTCTTC.

This chain joins TRBV5-5 and TRBJ2-5, with TRBD2 as a possible D gene (5 bases). Per the germline V gene, CDR1 is SGHKS and CDR2 is YYEKEE (reference sequence). The CDR3 length is 13 residues. Trimming pared 5 bases from V and 7 bases from J, leaving 15 bases between. For the CDR3, the DNA is TGTGCCAGCAGTCCTCCGGCGGGCGGGACCCAGTACTTC. Protein sequence: CASSPPAGGTQYF.

In this sample, this clonotype turned up once. Lacking the conserved final phenylalanine or tryptophan, this CDR3 likely reflects a read error. The chain combines TRBV20-1 with TRBJ2-7, with TRBD1 identical over 10 bases. CDR3 length equals 13 residues. In germline, CDR1 is DFQATT, CDR2 SNEGSKA (reference sequence). J lost 3 bases, V lost 6 bases, and 5 bases had no gene match. The CDR3 loop is CSAPGTGDYEQYI. The CDR3 nucleotides read TGCAGTGCGCCCGGGACAGGGGACTACGAGCAGTACATC.

V usage is TRBV24-1 and J usage is TRBJ2-7; 9 positions match TRBD1. Unmatched junction bases numbered 4, after V lost 3 bases and J lost 5 bases. CDR1 and CDR2 (germline): KGHDR, SFDVKD. The CDR3 is made up of 14 amino acids. In DNA, the CDR3 is TGTGCCACCAGTGATGCCCGGGACAGGGACGAGCAGTACTTC. Translating gives CATSDARDRDEQYF.

The genes are TRBV12-3 or TRBV12-4 and TRBJ2-7, with D hard to call. Trimming shortened V by 7 bases and J by 2 bases, and 15 bases separated the two germline ends. The CDR3 has 14 amino acids. The CDR3 sequence: CASISITDPYEQYF. The DNA of the CDR3 is TGTGCCAGCATCTCGATCACGGACCCCTACGAGCAGTACTTC.

This chain links TRBV5-1 with TRBJ2-6; D is unclear. This CDR3 is 14 amino acids long. The germline V gene encodes CDR1 SGHRS and CDR2 YFSETQ. Trimming left V 7 bases short and J 2 bases short, with 10 bases between. CDR3 in DNA: TGCGCCAGCGAGAACACCGCTGGGGCCAACGTCCTGACTTTC. Protein: CASENTAGANVLTF.

This rearrangement joins TRBV29-1 to TRBJ2-3; unclear D gene. This CDR3 contains 11 residues. Germline CDR1 reads SQVTM; CDR2 reads ANQGSEA. With 6 bases removed from V and 4 bases from J, the gap between germline ends came to 8 bases. In nucleotides, the CDR3 is TGCAGCGTGATCCCCCCAGATACGCAGTATTTT. Encoded protein: CSVIPPDTQYF.